The 20 T cell receptor beta chains presented below share a single source sample, sequenced in a study of T cell responses to AZD1222 COVID-19 vaccine. Some clones are missing from TCRdb's copy, which holds only in-frame ones; the method was immunoSEQ multiplex PCR. This table holds 130,000 to 150,000 clones, about 91% found once. The sequencing used peripheral blood, collected on day 0 of AZD1222 vaccination. All receptors derive from an adult in good health.

The chain has TRBV19 and TRBJ1-4; D ambiguous. The length of the CDR3 is 14 residues. Germline loops: CDR1 LNHDA, CDR2 SQIVND (reference sequence). The V and J ends lost 7 bases and 7 bases respectively, with 16 bases between them. Here the CDR3 DNA reads TGTGCCAGTACCAGACCACGGATGGGTGAAAAACTGTTTTTT. It yields the protein CASTRPRMGEKLFF.

V usage is TRBV3-1 (or the pseudogene TRBV3-2) and J usage is TRBJ1-2; a weak D match, TRBD1 (6 bases). The CDR3 is made up of 14 amino acids. V dropped 4 bases and J dropped 2 bases, with 11 bases sitting between them. Germline values: CDR1 LGHDT, CDR2 YNNKEL (reference sequence). The chain's CDR3 is CASSLGQHNYGYTF. CDR3 DNA sequence: TGTGCCAGCAGCCTTGGACAGCACAACTATGGCTACACCTTC.

The J gene is TRBJ1-3, the V gene TRBV10-3; 7 bases agree with TRBD1. CDR3 size: 15 residues. V lost 10 bases, J lost 0 bases, and 9 bases stayed unmatched. Germline CDR1 is ENHRY and CDR2 is SYGVKD. The CDR3 coding sequence is TGTGCCACCGCCCTGGGACAGAGCTCTGGAAACACCATATATTTT. It encodes CATALGQSSGNTIYF.

This chain joins TRBV7-8 and TRBJ2-1, with 9 bases aligning to TRBD1. The ends lost 0 bases at V and 6 bases at J; junction bases unmatched: 6. Germline CDR1 is SGHVS and CDR2 is FQNEAQ. There are 16 residues in the CDR3. CDR3 coding DNA: TGTGCCAGCAGCTTAGCTGAGACAGGGGGTAGCAATGAGCAGTTCTTC. This translates into CASSLAETGGSNEQFF.

A few counts support this clone. This rearrangement joins TRBV5-1 to TRBJ1-4; D is perhaps TRBD1 (5 bases). Germline V gene lookup returns CDR1 SGHRS and CDR2 YFSETQ. V lost 2 bases to trimming and J lost 0 bases, with 11 bases between them. This CDR3 comprises 16 residues. The CDR3 nucleotides read TGCGCCAGCAGCTTAAGCAGGGCGGCAACTAATGAAAAACTGTTTTTT. This sequence encodes CASSLSRAATNEKLFF.

This chain joins TRBV15 and TRBJ1-1; 8 bases map to TRBD1. The CDR3 loop spans 15 amino acids. Losses at the gene ends were 3 bases for V and 3 bases for J; bases not matched to a gene: 6. Germline CDR1 and CDR2: LNHNV and YYDKDF (reference sequence). In DNA, the CDR3 is TGTGCCACCAGCAGGGTAGACAGGGGCGACACTGAAGCTTTCTTT. Residues: CATSRVDRGDTEAFF.

As for this clone: One junction end does not reproduce the germline sequence, and a read error may be involved. J is TRBJ2-1 and V is TRBV7-7; 7 positions match TRBD1. CDR1 and CDR2 (germline): SSHAT, FNYEAQ (reference sequence). This CDR3 has 15 amino acids. DNA of the CDR3: TGTGCTAGCAGCCGAGGGACAGAGACCTACAATGAGCAGTTCTTC. Amino acid sequence: CASSRGTETYNEQFF. The whole variable domain, filled in from reference TRBV7-7 and TRBJ2-1, reads GAGVSQSPRYKVTKRGQDVTLRCDPISSHATLYWYQQALGQGPEFLTYFNYEAQPDKSGLPSDRFSAERPEGSISTLTIQRTEQRDSAMYRCASSRGTETYNEQFFGPGTRLTVL.

This clone came up once. J is TRBJ2-3 and V is TRBV7-6; 7 bases line up with TRBD1. J was trimmed by 4 bases and V by 2 bases; bases with no gene match: 3. The germline V gene has CDR1 SGHVS and CDR2 FNYEAQ. This CDR3 contains 14 residues. The DNA for the CDR3 is TGTGCCAGCAGCTTACGGGACAGTCCAGATACGCAGTATTTT. Encoded protein: CASSLRDSPDTQYF.

J is TRBJ2-7 and V is TRBV20-1; D not resolved. Germline V gene sequence: CDR1 DFQATT, CDR2 SNEGSKA (reference sequence). This CDR3 is built from 11 residues. V was clipped by 3 bases and J by 5 bases, with 8 bases between them. Written as DNA, the CDR3 is TGCAGTGCTAGTGCTATCCACGAGCAGTACTTC. As protein: CSASAIHEQYF.

For the CDR3, the DNA is TGTGCCAGCAGCCCGAAACAGACTAGCGGGGTCCACGAGCAGTACTTC. Its translation: CASSPKQTSGVHEQYF. The chain joins TRBV4-2 to TRBJ2-7; 11 bases match TRBD2. With 4 bases clipped from V and 5 bases from J, the junction kept 10 bases outside the gene matches. CDR1 is LGHNA and CDR2 is YNFKEQ in the germline V gene. The CDR3 extends over 16 amino acids.

Remarks on this clone: It is unclear where the CDR3 begins or ends on the DNA, so no DNA is shown, and the CDR3 is as TCRdb lists it. The chain uses TRBV28 and TRBJ1-1. The CDR3 extends over 13 residues, inclusive of both ends. Germline CDR1 reads MDHEN; CDR2 reads SYDVKM. CDR3 in amino acids: CASSSSGNTEAFF.

The rearrangement uses TRBV28 and TRBJ2-3; maybe TRBD2 (5 bases). Trimming shortened V by 5 bases and J by 10 bases, and 16 bases separated the two germline ends. This CDR3 is 13 amino acids long. The germline CDR1 and CDR2 sequences are MDHEN and SYDVKM. In nucleotides, the CDR3 is TGTGCCAGCAGTGTGGAGGCTCCCTTGGCGCAGTATTTT. It is translated as CASSVEAPLAQYF.

The chain uses TRBV9 and TRBJ2-3; 10 bases map to TRBD2. CDR1 and CDR2 from the germline V gene are SGDLS and YYNGEE. There are 16 residues in the CDR3. V lost 0 bases, J lost 5 bases, and 6 bases stayed unmatched. The CDR3 DNA reads TGTGCCAGCAGCGTAGGAGTAGCGGGGGGTGGAGATACGCAGTATTTT. It is translated as CASSVGVAGGGDTQYF.

The J gene is TRBJ1-2, the V gene TRBV15, with D possibly being TRBD1 (6 bases). Germline CDR1 is LNHNV and CDR2 is YYDKDF (reference sequence). V shed 1 base and J shed 2 bases, with 14 bases lying between them. The length of the CDR3 is 16 residues. The CDR3 is CATSRGDRSENYGYTF. The CDR3, as DNA: TGTGCCACCAGCAGAGGCGACAGGTCCGAAAACTATGGCTACACCTTC.

The chain combines TRBV2 with TRBJ1-1; D unclear. Germline CDR1 SNHLY, CDR2 FYNNEI. The V end lost 6 bases, the J end lost 4 bases, and 9 bases lay between the germline ends. The CDR3 has 12 amino acids. Written as DNA, the CDR3 is TGTGCCAGCAGCCCCGGACCCACTGAAGCTTTCTTT. Its protein is CASSPGPTEAFF.

This sequence joins TRBV5-1 and TRBJ1-1; perhaps TRBD1 as D (5 bases). V lost 4 bases to trimming and J lost 2 bases, with 12 bases between them. The CDR3 totals 14 residues. Germline-derived CDR1 and CDR2 are SGHRS and YFSETQ. CDR3 sequence reads: CASSATGTNTEAFF. CDR3 in DNA: TGCGCCAGCAGCGCGACGGGGACCAACACTGAAGCTTTCTTT.

The V and J genes are TRBV11-2 and TRBJ2-3; D might be TRBD1 or TRBD2, each matching 6 bases. CDR3 length: 14 residues. V was shortened by 1 base and J by 2 bases, with 7 bases between the two germline ends. Germline loops: CDR1 SGHAT, CDR2 FQNNGV. CDR3: CASSLAGATDTQYF. In nucleotides, the CDR3 is TGTGCCAGCAGCTTAGCGGGGGCCACAGATACGCAGTATTTT.

The V call is TRBV5-1, the J call TRBJ2-5; either TRBD1 or TRBD2 may supply D (5 bases each). Trimming left V 5 bases short and J 2 bases short, with 22 bases between. Germline-derived CDR1 and CDR2 are SGHRS and YFSETQ. The CDR3 runs 17 residues. The CDR3 region is CASRAAGTSFRQETQYF. In nucleotides, the CDR3 is TGCGCCAGCAGAGCCGCCGGGACCTCCTTCCGGCAAGAGACCCAGTACTTC.

This chain joins TRBV7-9 and TRBJ1-6; D not certain. Germline V gene data show CDR1 as SEHNR and CDR2 as FQNEAQ (reference sequence). The CDR3 length is 13 residues. The V end was cut by 0 bases, the J end by 10 bases, with 7 bases between. The CDR3 sequence is CASSLAGGSPLHF. In nucleotides, the CDR3 is TGTGCCAGCAGCTTAGCTGGTGGATCACCCCTCCACTTT.

The chain carries TRBV28 and TRBJ2-6, with D uncertain. The germline CDR1 and CDR2 sequences are MDHEN and SYDVKM. There are 16 residues in the CDR3. Deletions cut 4 bases from V and 2 bases from J, with 12 bases between. The CDR3 protein is CASSSPSPPGANVLTF. The CDR3 DNA follows: TGTGCCAGCAGTTCCCCGAGTCCTCCTGGGGCCAACGTCCTGACTTTC.